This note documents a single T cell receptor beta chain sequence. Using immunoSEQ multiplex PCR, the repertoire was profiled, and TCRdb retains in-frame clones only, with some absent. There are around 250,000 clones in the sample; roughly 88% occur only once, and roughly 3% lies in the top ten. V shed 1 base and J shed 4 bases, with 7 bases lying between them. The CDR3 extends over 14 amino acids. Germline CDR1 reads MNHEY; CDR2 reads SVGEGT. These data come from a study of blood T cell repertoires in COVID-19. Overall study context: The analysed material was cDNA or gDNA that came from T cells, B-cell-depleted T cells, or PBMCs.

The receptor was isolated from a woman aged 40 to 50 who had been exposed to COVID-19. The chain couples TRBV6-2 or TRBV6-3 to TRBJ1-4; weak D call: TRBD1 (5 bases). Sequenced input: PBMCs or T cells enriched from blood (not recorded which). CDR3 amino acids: CASSYFDSNEKLFF. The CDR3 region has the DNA TGTGCCAGCAGTTACTTCGACAGTAATGAAAAACTGTTTTTT.